The 23 T cell receptor beta chains reported below all come from one sample, sequenced in a study of a mutant IDH1 vaccine in newly diagnosed glioma. These receptors' targets are unknown. Repertoires were generated with immunoSEQ multiplex PCR, while TCRdb's copy carries only in-frame clones and drops some. The table shows some 130,000 clones, with roughly 77% occurring only once. Time point of the sample: week 11, during vaccination. What each vaccine dose contained was 300 ug of mutant IDH1 20-mer peptide, accompanied by topical imiquimod. The sample consisted of PBMCs, taken from a glioma patient whose treatment included an IDH1 peptide vaccine. The receptors come from a man between 35 and 55 years old with glioma.

The chain carries TRBV5-1 and TRBJ2-7, with no clear D. Germline-derived CDR1 and CDR2 are SGHRS and YFSETQ. The CDR3 runs 15 residues. The germline V and J ends were trimmed by 2 bases and 0 bases, with 12 bases remaining between them. The CDR3 protein is CASSFGRVASYEQYF. CDR3 DNA: TGCGCCAGCAGCTTTGGTCGGGTAGCCTCCTACGAGCAGTACTTC.

The chain is built from TRBV20-1 and TRBJ1-2; D might be TRBD1 (5 bases). This CDR3 region has 11 residues. Germline CDR1 reads DFQATT; CDR2 reads SNEGSKA (reference sequence). Trimming pared 6 bases from V and 6 bases from J, leaving 11 bases between. The DNA for the CDR3 is TGCAGTGCCCAGGGATGGGATGGCTACACCTTC. Its translation: CSAQGWDGYTF.

In this sample, this clone turned up once. The chain is built from TRBV5-1 and TRBJ1-3; 10 bases align to TRBD1. Germline V gives CDR1 SGHRS, CDR2 YFSETQ. This CDR3 has 15 residues. V gave up 4 bases and J gave up 2 bases; unmatched junction bases: 3. This CDR3 reads CASSTDRGPGNTIYF. The DNA for the CDR3 is TGCGCCAGCAGCACTGACAGGGGGCCTGGAAACACCATATATTTT.

This rearrangement joins TRBV5-1 to TRBJ1-2; 7 positions agree with TRBD1. J lost 2 bases, V lost 4 bases, and 8 bases had no gene match. The CDR3 is made up of 15 amino acids. Germline-derived CDR1 and CDR2 are SGHRS and YFSETQ. CDR3 bases: TGCGCCAGCAGCATGACAGGGTTAAGAAACTATGGCTACACCTTC. It is translated as CASSMTGLRNYGYTF.

The CDR3 region has the DNA TGTGCCAGTAGTATCGACAGGGAAGGCCCTAACTATGGCTACACCTTC. It is translated as CASSIDREGPNYGYTF. V is TRBV19 and J is TRBJ1-2; 7 bases align to TRBD1. Germline assignment: CDR1 LNHDA and CDR2 SQIVND (reference sequence). The CDR3 is 16 amino acids. With V trimmed by 3 bases and J by 0 bases, 7 bases remained unmatched.

The gene calls are TRBV18 and TRBJ1-3; TRBD1 aligns across 7 bases. The CDR3 is 15 residues long. The J segment lost 2 bases and the V segment lost 5 bases, leaving 6 bases of the junction unmatched. Germline lookup yields CDR1 KGHSH and CDR2 LQKENI. In DNA form, the CDR3 reads TGTGCCAGCTCAATTGGACAGGTTCCTGGAAACACCATATATTTT. This translates into CASSIGQVPGNTIYF.

This clone showed up just a few times. This chain joins TRBV30 and TRBJ1-1; TRBD1 is a possible D gene (6 bases). Looked up from germline, CDR1 is GTSNPN and CDR2 is SVGIG (reference sequence). The CDR3 has 13 residues. V dropped 7 bases and J dropped 1 base, with 13 bases sitting between them. The CDR3 bases are TGTGCCTACCAGACAGGTTCGAACACTGAAGCTTTCTTT. As protein: CAYQTGSNTEAFF.

This clone was picked up a small number of times. DNA for the CDR3: TGTGCCAGCAGCCCGGACACCTATGGCTACACCTTC. Its translation: CASSPDTYGYTF. J is TRBJ1-2 and V is TRBV7-2; maybe TRBD1 (5 bases). Germline V CDR1 and CDR2: SGHTA, FQGNSA. V was clipped by 5 bases and J by 4 bases, with 8 bases between them. CDR3 length: 12 amino acids.

The chain recombines TRBV7-2 with TRBJ1-5, with D hard to call. The CDR3 has 15 residues. V was clipped by 5 bases and J by 1 base, with 12 bases between them. Per germline, CDR1 SGHTA and CDR2 FQGNSA. In nucleotides, the CDR3 is TGTGCCAGCAGCCCTACCAGAGGAAGCAATCAGCCCCAGCATTTT. Its protein product is CASSPTRGSNQPQHF.

This chain uses TRBV7-8 with TRBJ1-4, with no clear D. The CDR3 loop spans 15 amino acids. Germline lookup yields CDR1 SGHVS and CDR2 FQNEAQ. Trimming took 1 base from V and 4 from J, leaving 10 bases between them. The CDR3 DNA reads as TGTGCCAGCAGCTTAGAGTATCAAGTTAATGAAAAACTGTTTTTT. Residues: CASSLEYQVNEKLFF.

The V call is TRBV18, the J call TRBJ2-3; the D gene is possibly TRBD1 (6 bases). This CDR3 comprises 15 residues. Germline CDR1 reads KGHSH; CDR2 reads LQKENI. Trimming removed 6 bases at V and 6 bases at J, with 19 bases between. CDR3 amino acids: CASSGQPLIGDTQYF. The CDR3 DNA follows: TGTGCCAGCTCCGGACAGCCCCTCATCGGCGATACGCAGTATTTT.

The J gene is TRBJ2-7, the V gene TRBV19; a weak D match, TRBD1 (5 bases). Trimming removed 3 bases at V and 5 bases at J, with 8 bases between. Germline assignment: CDR1 LNHDA and CDR2 SQIVND (reference sequence). The CDR3 contains 12 residues. CDR3 in amino acids: CASSMLGDEQYF. The DNA for the CDR3 is TGTGCCAGTAGTATGCTAGGGGACGAGCAGTACTTC.

The chain combines TRBV28 with TRBJ2-7; D ambiguous. Germline-derived CDR1 and CDR2 are MDHEN and SYDVKM. The V end was cut by 5 bases, the J end by 6 bases, with 11 bases between. CDR3 length: 12 residues. The chain's CDR3 is CASSPPTSEQYF. For the CDR3, the DNA is TGTGCCAGCAGTCCCCCTACCTCCGAGCAGTACTTC.

The V gene is TRBV6-5, the J gene TRBJ1-1, with D unresolved. Looked up from germline, CDR1 is MNHEY and CDR2 is SVGAGI. The V and J ends lost 3 bases and 4 bases respectively, with 9 bases between them. The CDR3 loop spans 13 amino acids. The DNA for the CDR3 is TGTGCCAGCAGTTATGTGGTGGGCACTGAAGCTTTCTTT. This sequence encodes CASSYVVGTEAFF.

A few counts support this clone. V and J are TRBV5-1 and TRBJ1-1; D is unclear. The CDR3 is 13 amino acids. From germline, CDR1 is SGHRS and CDR2 YFSETQ. V was trimmed by 1 base and J by 1 base, leaving 5 bases between them. CDR3 sequence (DNA): TGCGCCAGCAGCTTGCTCGAGAACACTGAAGCTTTCTTT. This gives the protein CASSLLENTEAFF.

This clone was found a few times. At the DNA level, this CDR3 is encoded by other sequences in the same sample as well. The chain employs TRBV5-1 and TRBJ2-3; D is perhaps TRBD1 or TRBD2 (5 bases each). The CDR3 totals 15 residues. V was trimmed by 1 base and J by 0 bases, leaving 9 bases between them. Germline CDR1 and CDR2: SGHRS and YFSETQ. This chain's CDR3 is CASSLRGVSTDTQYF. CDR3 bases: TGCGCCAGCAGCTTGCGAGGGGTAAGCACAGATACGCAGTATTTT.

The V and J genes are TRBV14 and TRBJ2-1, with 8 bases matching TRBD1. The CDR3 is made up of 13 amino acids. The V gene's germline CDR1 is SGHDN and CDR2 FVKESK. The junction had 5 bases not matched to a gene; V was cut back by 4 bases and J by 9 bases. CDR3 nucleotide sequence: TGTGCCAGCAGCCTATGGACAGGGCTTGAGCAGTTCTTC. This encodes CASSLWTGLEQFF.

The chain employs TRBV7-2 and TRBJ2-7, with no clear D. This CDR3 region has 12 residues. Germline V gene lookup returns CDR1 SGHTA and CDR2 FQGNSA. The V end lost 4 bases, the J end lost 0 bases, and 4 bases lay between the germline ends. The CDR3 DNA follows: TGTGCCAGCAGCTACCCCTCCTACGAGCAGTACTTC. This codes for CASSYPSYEQYF.

CDR3 amino acids: CAISPGRKLFF. In nucleotides, the CDR3 is TGTGCCATCAGTCCAGGGAGAAAACTGTTTTTT. V and J are TRBV10-3 and TRBJ1-4, with a weak D call TRBD1 (5 bases). V was pared by 5 bases and J by 10 bases, with 8 bases between. Per the germline V gene, CDR1 is ENHRY and CDR2 is SYGVKD. This CDR3 is 11 amino acids long.

J is TRBJ2-1 and V is TRBV6-6, with D possibly being TRBD1 (6 bases). CDR3 length: 15 amino acids. Trimming left V 2 bases short and J 1 base short, with 9 bases between. CDR1 is MNHNY and CDR2 is SVGAGI in the germline V gene (reference sequence). CDR3 sequence: CASSYETGSYNEQFF. Written as DNA, the CDR3 is TGTGCCAGCAGTTACGAAACAGGGTCCTACAATGAGCAGTTCTTC.

This clone was detected a few times. The J gene is TRBJ2-1, the V gene TRBV6-5; TRBD2 is a possible D gene (6 bases). Trimming took off 2 bases at V and 5 bases at J, with 10 bases between the two ends. The CDR3 consists of 14 residues. The germline V gene has CDR1 MNHEY and CDR2 SVGAGI. The CDR3 here is CASSYHGSNNEQFF. The CDR3 nucleotides read TGTGCCAGCAGTTACCACGGGAGCAACAATGAGCAGTTCTTC.

The chain couples TRBV20-1 to TRBJ2-5, with a possible D match to TRBD1 (6 bases). The DNA end lines up better with TRBJ2-7; the J call may be wrong. Germline-derived CDR1 and CDR2 are DFQATT and SNEGSKA (reference sequence). The CDR3 contains 11 residues. The chain's CDR3 is CSAGGNYEQYF. The CDR3 DNA reads TGCAGTGCTGGGGGCAACTACGAGCAGTACTTC.

The chain joins TRBV28 to TRBJ1-5; a possible D gene is TRBD1 (6 bases). There are 14 residues in the CDR3. The V end was cut by 5 bases, the J end by 7 bases, with 15 bases between. CDR1 and CDR2 from the germline V gene are MDHEN and SYDVKM. DNA for the CDR3: TGTGCCAGCAGTCTTGGGCAGGGGCGGCAGCCCCAGCATTTT. Translation gives CASSLGQGRQPQHF. Full variable domain (rest looked up from reference TRBV28 and TRBJ1-5): DVKVTQSSRYLVKRTGEKVFLECVQDMDHENMFWYRQDPGLGLRLIYFSYDVKMKEKGDIPEGYSVSREKKERFSLILESASTNQTSMYLCASSLGQGRQPQHFGDGTRLSIL.